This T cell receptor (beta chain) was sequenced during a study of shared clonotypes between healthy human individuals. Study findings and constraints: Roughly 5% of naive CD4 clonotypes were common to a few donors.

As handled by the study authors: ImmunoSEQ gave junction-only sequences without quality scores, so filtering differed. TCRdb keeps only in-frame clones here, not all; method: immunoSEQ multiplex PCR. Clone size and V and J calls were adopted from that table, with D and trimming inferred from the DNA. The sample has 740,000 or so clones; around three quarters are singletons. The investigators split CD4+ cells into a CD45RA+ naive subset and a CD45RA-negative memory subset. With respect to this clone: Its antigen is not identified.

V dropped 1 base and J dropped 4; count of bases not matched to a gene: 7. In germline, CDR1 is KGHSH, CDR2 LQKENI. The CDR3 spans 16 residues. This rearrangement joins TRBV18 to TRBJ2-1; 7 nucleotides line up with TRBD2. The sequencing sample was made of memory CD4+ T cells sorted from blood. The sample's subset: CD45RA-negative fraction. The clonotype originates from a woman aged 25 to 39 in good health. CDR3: CASSPRPSGRYNEQFF. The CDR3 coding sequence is TGTGCCAGCTCACCACGACCTAGCGGACGTTACAATGAGCAGTTCTTC.